The next 18 T cell receptor beta chains were all read from a single sample in a study of cytomegalovirus exposure and HLA in healthy donors. Vbeta (60) and Jbeta (13) primers were used in the PCR. TCRdb's table, derived via immunoSEQ multiplex PCR, lists solely in-frame clones and lacks some. The sample yields 200,000 or so clones, 76% seen once. Sequencing input: PBMCs. These TCRs come from a man younger than 35 in good health and CMV-seronegative.

The CDR3: CASSLGPGTGYNEQFF. CDR3 nucleotides: TGTGCCAGCAGCTTGGGCCCGGGAACTGGCTACAATGAGCAGTTCTTC. The V call is TRBV5-8, the J call TRBJ2-1, with D possibly TRBD2 on 5 matching bases. The V end lost 0 bases, the J end lost 3 bases, and 13 bases lay between the germline ends. Germline CDR1 reads SGHTS; CDR2 reads YDEGEE. The CDR3 runs 16 residues.

The rearrangement uses TRBV27 and TRBJ2-7; D ambiguous. In germline, CDR1 is MNHEY, CDR2 SMNVEV (reference sequence). V was cut by 3 bases and J by 3 bases, with 9 bases left in between. The CDR3 is made up of 13 amino acids. The CDR3 sequence: CASSLGRSYEQYF. The CDR3 nucleotides are TGTGCCAGCAGTTTGGGCAGAAGCTACGAGCAGTACTTC.

The chain recombines TRBV10-1 with TRBJ2-2, with a possible D match to TRBD1 (6 bases). The CDR3 is 14 amino acids. CDR1 and CDR2 from the germline V gene are WNHNN and SYGVQD (reference sequence). The V end lost 8 bases, the J end lost 1 base, and 11 bases lay between the germline ends. CDR3 residues: CASRGQLNTGELFF. CDR3 nucleotide sequence: TGCGCCAGCCGAGGACAGTTGAACACCGGGGAGCTGTTTTTT.

This clone was found a few times. This chain links TRBV29-1 with TRBJ2-5; 11 bases are a match to TRBD2. CDR3 size: 13 residues. The germline gives CDR1 SQVTM, CDR2 ANQGSEA. Unmatched junction bases numbered 5, after V lost 6 bases and J lost 5 bases. For the CDR3, the DNA is TGCAGCGTGACTAGCGGGATGGTGGAGACCCAGTACTTC. This translates into CSVTSGMVETQYF.

The chain combines TRBV25-1 with TRBJ2-2, with 13 bases aligning to TRBD2. This CDR3 is built from 16 residues. From germline, CDR1 is MGHDK and CDR2 SYGVNS. V shed 3 bases, J shed 5 bases, and the junction held 3 bases outside the gene matches. CDR3 bases: TGTGCCAGCAGTGACGGGACTAGCGGGGTTACCGGGGAGCTGTTTTTT. Translated, it gives CASSDGTSGVTGELFF. Filled out from reference TRBV25-1 and TRBJ2-2, the complete variable domain reads EADIYQTPRYLVIGTGKKITLECSQTMGHDKMYWYQQDPGMELHLIHYSYGVNSTEKGDLSSESTVSRIRTEHFPLTLESARPSHTSQYLCASSDGTSGVTGELFFGEGSRLTVL.

This clone turned up a few times. This chain connects TRBV2 to TRBJ2-5; D is perhaps TRBD2 (5 bases). The CDR3 is 14 residues long. With 5 bases removed from V and 4 bases from J, the gap between germline ends came to 14 bases. Germline-derived CDR1 and CDR2 are SNHLY and FYNNEI. The CDR3 region is CASSIRVAGETQYF. The CDR3 bases are TGTGCCAGCAGTATCCGGGTGGCGGGAGAGACCCAGTACTTC.

The V call is TRBV28, the J call TRBJ2-3, with 7 bases matching TRBD2. This CDR3 comprises 16 residues. The V segment lost 2 bases and the J segment 1 base; nucleotides outside the gene matches: 6. The germline CDR1 and CDR2 sequences are MDHEN and SYDVKM. Written as DNA, the CDR3 is TGTGCCAGCAGTTTAGCGGCTAGCGGCCGCACAGATACGCAGTATTTT. Translated: CASSLAASGRTDTQYF.

The gene calls are TRBV7-6 and TRBJ2-1; 12 nucleotides match TRBD2. The germline V gene encodes CDR1 SGHVS and CDR2 FNYEAQ. The V segment lost 5 bases and the J segment 4 bases; nucleotides outside the gene matches: 9. The CDR3 contains 17 residues. For the CDR3, the DNA is TGTGCCAGCAGCCTTAGCCTAGCGGGAGGGATGTACAATGAGCAGTTCTTC. Its translation is CASSLSLAGGMYNEQFF.

This clone showed up just a few times. The rearrangement uses TRBV6-1 and TRBJ1-5, with 11 nucleotides matching TRBD1. This CDR3 region has 13 residues. In germline, CDR1 is MNHNS, CDR2 SASEGT. V lost 6 bases and J lost 7; bases outside the gene matches: 2. CDR3 DNA: TGTGCCAGCAGCGGGACAGGGGGACAGCCCCAGCATTTT. This sequence encodes CASSGTGGQPQHF.

The V call is TRBV2, the J call TRBJ1-1, with D possibly matching TRBD1 (6 bases). The CDR3 extends over 15 amino acids. Germline V gene data show CDR1 as SNHLY and CDR2 as FYNNEI. V gave up 3 bases and J gave up 2 bases, with 13 bases separating them. In DNA form, the CDR3 reads TGTGCCAGCAGTGAGGGCAGGGGTTATAACACTGAAGCTTTCTTT. As protein: CASSEGRGYNTEAFF.

This clone has only a few counts. The gene calls are TRBV6-1 and TRBJ1-5, with D unclear. Trimming took 8 bases from V and 0 from J, leaving 5 bases between them. CDR3 length equals 12 residues. Germline-derived CDR1 and CDR2 are MNHNS and SASEGT. CDR3 amino acids: CASGLSNQPQHF. The CDR3, as DNA: TGTGCCAGCGGACTTAGCAATCAGCCCCAGCATTTT.

The chain employs TRBV7-9 and TRBJ2-3; D is perhaps TRBD2 (6 bases). Trimming left V 4 bases short and J 8 bases short, with 7 bases between. The CDR3 consists of 11 residues. CDR1 and CDR2 (germline): SEHNR, FQNEAQ (reference sequence). CDR3 DNA: TGTGCCAGCAGCTCCGGGGGTACGCAGTATTTT. It translates to CASSSGGTQYF.

This chain joins TRBV6-5 and TRBJ1-6; D is ambiguous. The CDR3 runs 14 residues. Trimming left V 4 bases short and J 0 bases short, with 4 bases between. Germline lookup yields CDR1 MNHEY and CDR2 SVGAGI. CDR3 nucleotide sequence: TGTGCCAGCAGTTTTAGCTCCTATAATTCACCCCTCCACTTT. This gives the protein CASSFSSYNSPLHF.

This chain joins TRBV7-8 and TRBJ1-3, with D possibly matching TRBD1 (5 bases). This CDR3 is 16 amino acids long. Germline CDR1 SGHVS, CDR2 FQNEAQ. V was trimmed by 0 bases and J by 4 bases, leaving 13 bases between them. CDR3 protein: CASSLAGRRSGNTIYF. Written as DNA, the CDR3 is TGTGCCAGCAGCTTAGCGGGGCGAAGGTCCGGAAACACCATATATTTT.

The chain joins TRBV28 to TRBJ1-2; 8 bases align to TRBD1. Germline values: CDR1 MDHEN, CDR2 SYDVKM. This CDR3 is 15 amino acids long. V shed 4 bases and J 8 bases; nucleotides not matched to a gene: 12. CDR3 region: CASSSRTGRYLGYTF. Written as DNA, the CDR3 is TGTGCCAGCAGTTCCAGGACAGGGCGCTACTTAGGCTACACCTTC.

The chain carries TRBV5-1 and TRBJ1-5; no firm D call. Germline values: CDR1 SGHRS, CDR2 YFSETQ. CDR3 length equals 13 residues. The V gene lost 0 bases and the J gene lost 5 bases, with 6 bases spanning the gap. This chain's CDR3 is CASSLDSDQPQHF. The CDR3 DNA follows: TGCGCCAGCAGCTTGGACTCGGATCAGCCCCAGCATTTT.

V gene TRBV10-1 combines with J gene TRBJ2-3; maybe TRBD1 (6 bases). V dropped 8 bases and J dropped 6 bases, with 18 bases sitting between them. The germline V gene encodes CDR1 WNHNN and CDR2 SYGVQD (reference sequence). There are 14 residues in the CDR3. The DNA of the CDR3 is TGCGCCAGCTCCCAGGACAGCTCCTGGGATACGCAGTATTTT. Its protein product is CASSQDSSWDTQYF.

The chain links TRBV4-2 to TRBJ2-3, with 7 bases that match TRBD1. The CDR3 is 16 residues long. CDR1 LGHNA and CDR2 YNFKEQ come from the germline V gene. Trimming at V came to 3 bases and at J to 2 bases, leaving 8 bases not matched to a gene. The CDR3 bases are TGTGCCAGCAGCCAGGGGCACAGGGGAATCACAGATACGCAGTATTTT. Its protein product is CASSQGHRGITDTQYF.